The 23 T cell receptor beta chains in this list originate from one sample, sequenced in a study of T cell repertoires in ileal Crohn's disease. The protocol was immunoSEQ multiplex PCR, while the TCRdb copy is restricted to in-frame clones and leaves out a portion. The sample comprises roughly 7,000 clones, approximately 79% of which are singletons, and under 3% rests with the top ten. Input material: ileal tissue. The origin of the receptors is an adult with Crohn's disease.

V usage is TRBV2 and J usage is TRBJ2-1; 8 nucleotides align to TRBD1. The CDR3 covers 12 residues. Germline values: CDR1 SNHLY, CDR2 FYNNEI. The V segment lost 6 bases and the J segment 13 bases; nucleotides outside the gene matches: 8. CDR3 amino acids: CASSYGQGDQFF. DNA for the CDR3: TGTGCCAGCAGCTACGGACAGGGAGACCAGTTCTTC.

CDR3 DNA sequence: TGTGCCAGTAGTATAGCCCGCAGAAACACTGAAGCTTTCTTT. Its protein product is CASSIARRNTEAFF. The rearrangement links TRBV19 to TRBJ1-1, with D unresolved. Germline CDR1 is LNHDA and CDR2 is SQIVND (reference sequence). V shed 1 base and J shed 2 bases, with 8 bases lying between them. This CDR3 has 14 residues.

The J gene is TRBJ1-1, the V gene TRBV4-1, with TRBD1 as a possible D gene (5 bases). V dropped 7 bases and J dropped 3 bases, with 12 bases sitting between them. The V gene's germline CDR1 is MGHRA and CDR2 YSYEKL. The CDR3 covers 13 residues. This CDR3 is CASTQVLYTEAFF. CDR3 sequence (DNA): TGCGCCAGCACACAGGTACTCTACACTGAAGCTTTCTTT.

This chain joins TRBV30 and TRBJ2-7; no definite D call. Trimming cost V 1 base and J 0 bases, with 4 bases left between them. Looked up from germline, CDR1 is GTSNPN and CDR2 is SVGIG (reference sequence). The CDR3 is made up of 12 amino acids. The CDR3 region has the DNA TGTGCCTGGAGTGCAGGCTCCTACGAGCAGTACTTC. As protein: CAWSAGSYEQYF.

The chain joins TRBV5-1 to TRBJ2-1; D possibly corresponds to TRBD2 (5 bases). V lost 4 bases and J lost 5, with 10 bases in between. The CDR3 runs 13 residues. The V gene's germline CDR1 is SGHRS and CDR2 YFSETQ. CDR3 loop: CASSLGVNNEQFF. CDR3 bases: TGCGCCAGCAGCCTCGGGGTCAACAATGAGCAGTTCTTC.

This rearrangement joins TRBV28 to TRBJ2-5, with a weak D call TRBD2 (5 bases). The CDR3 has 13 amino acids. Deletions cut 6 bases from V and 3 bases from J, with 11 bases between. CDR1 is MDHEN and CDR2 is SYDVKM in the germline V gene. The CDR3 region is CASRTGLKETQYF. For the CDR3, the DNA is TGTGCCAGCAGAACGGGGTTGAAAGAGACCCAGTACTTC.

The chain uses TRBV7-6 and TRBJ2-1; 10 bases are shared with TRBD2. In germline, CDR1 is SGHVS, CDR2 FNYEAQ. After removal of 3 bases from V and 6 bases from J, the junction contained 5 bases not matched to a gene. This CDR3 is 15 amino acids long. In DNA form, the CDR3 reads TGTGCCAGCAGCTTTGACGGACTAGCGGCCAATGAGCAGTTCTTC. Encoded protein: CASSFDGLAANEQFF. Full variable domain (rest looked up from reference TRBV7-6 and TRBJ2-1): GAGVSQSPRYKVTKRGQDVALRCDPISGHVSLYWYRQALGQGPEFLTYFNYEAQQDKSGLPNDRFSAERPEGSISTLTIQRTEQRDSAMYRCASSFDGLAANEQFFGPGTRLTVL.

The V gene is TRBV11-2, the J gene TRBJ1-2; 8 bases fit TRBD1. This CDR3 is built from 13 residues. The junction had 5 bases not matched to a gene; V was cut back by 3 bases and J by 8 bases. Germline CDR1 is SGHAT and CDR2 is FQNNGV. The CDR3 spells CASSFGQGVGYTF. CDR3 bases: TGTGCCAGCAGCTTTGGACAGGGTGTCGGCTACACCTTC.

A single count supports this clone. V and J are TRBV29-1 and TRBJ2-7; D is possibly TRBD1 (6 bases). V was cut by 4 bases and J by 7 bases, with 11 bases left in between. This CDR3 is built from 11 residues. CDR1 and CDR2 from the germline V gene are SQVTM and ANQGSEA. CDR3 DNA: TGCAGCGTTGGAGGACAGAGGGAGCAGTACTTC. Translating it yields CSVGGQREQYF.

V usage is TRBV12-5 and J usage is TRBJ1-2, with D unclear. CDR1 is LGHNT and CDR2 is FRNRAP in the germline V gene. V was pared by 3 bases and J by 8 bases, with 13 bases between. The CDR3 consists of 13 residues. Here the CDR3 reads CASGFWGGGGYTF. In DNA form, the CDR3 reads TGTGCTAGTGGTTTTTGGGGAGGTGGCGGCTACACCTTC.

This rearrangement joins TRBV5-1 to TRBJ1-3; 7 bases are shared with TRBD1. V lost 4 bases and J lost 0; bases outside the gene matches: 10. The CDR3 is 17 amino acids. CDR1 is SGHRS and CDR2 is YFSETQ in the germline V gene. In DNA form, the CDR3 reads TGCGCCAGCAGCCTCGGACAGGCCGGTGCCTCTGGAAACACCATATATTTT. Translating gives CASSLGQAGASGNTIYF. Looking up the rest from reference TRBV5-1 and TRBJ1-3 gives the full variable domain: KAGVTQTPRYLIKTRGQQVTLSCSPISGHRSVSWYQQTPGQGLQFLFEYFSETQRNKGNFPGRFSGRQFSNSRSEMNVSTLELGDSALYLCASSLGQAGASGNTIYFGEGSWLTVV.

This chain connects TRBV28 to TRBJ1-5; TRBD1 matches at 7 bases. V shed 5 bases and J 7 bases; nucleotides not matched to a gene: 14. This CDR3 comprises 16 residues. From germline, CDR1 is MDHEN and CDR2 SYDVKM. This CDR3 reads CASSPIPDRSVQPQHF. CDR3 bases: TGTGCCAGCAGTCCGATCCCGGACAGGTCCGTCCAGCCCCAGCATTTT. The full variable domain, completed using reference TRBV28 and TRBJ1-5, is DVKVTQSSRYLVKRTGEKVFLECVQDMDHENMFWYRQDPGLGLRLIYFSYDVKMKEKGDIPEGYSVSREKKERFSLILESASTNQTSMYLCASSPIPDRSVQPQHFGDGTRLSIL.

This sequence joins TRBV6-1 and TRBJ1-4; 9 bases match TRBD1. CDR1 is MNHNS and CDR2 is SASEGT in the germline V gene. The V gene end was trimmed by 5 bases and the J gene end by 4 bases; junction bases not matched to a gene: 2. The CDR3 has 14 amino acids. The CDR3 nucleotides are TGTGCCAGCAGTCCGGGACAGGGTAATGAAAAACTGTTTTTT. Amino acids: CASSPGQGNEKLFF.

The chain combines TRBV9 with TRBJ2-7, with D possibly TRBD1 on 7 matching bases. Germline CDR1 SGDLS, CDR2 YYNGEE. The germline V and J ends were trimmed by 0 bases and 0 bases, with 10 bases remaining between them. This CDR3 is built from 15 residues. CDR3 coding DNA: TGTGCCAGCAGCGTAGGCGGGACAGCCTCCTACGAGCAGTACTTC. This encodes CASSVGGTASYEQYF.

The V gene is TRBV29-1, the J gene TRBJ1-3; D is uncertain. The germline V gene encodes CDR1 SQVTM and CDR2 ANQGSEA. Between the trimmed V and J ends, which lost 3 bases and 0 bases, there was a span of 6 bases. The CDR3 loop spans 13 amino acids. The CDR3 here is CSVESGSGNTIYF. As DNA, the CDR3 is TGCAGCGTTGAGTCAGGCTCTGGAAACACCATATATTTT.

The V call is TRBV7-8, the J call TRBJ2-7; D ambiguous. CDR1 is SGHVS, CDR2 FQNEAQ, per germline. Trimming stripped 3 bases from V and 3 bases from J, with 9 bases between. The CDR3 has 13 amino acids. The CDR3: CASSFGTLYEQYF. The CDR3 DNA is TGTGCCAGCAGCTTCGGTACGCTCTACGAGCAGTACTTC.

For the CDR3, the DNA is TGTGCCAGCAGCTTAACTCACCAGACCCAGTACTTC. Residues: CASSLTHQTQYF. V usage is TRBV11-3 and J usage is TRBJ2-5; D unclear. The CDR3 contains 12 residues. Germline V gene data show CDR1 as SGHNT and CDR2 as YENEEA. V dropped 2 bases and J dropped 6 bases, with 7 bases sitting between them.

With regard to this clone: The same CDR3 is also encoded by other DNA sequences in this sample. The CDR3 sequence: CASSLTEGGEQYF. The CDR3 DNA reads TGTGCCAGCTCACTCACGGAGGGCGGCGAGCAGTACTTC. This sequence joins TRBV18 and TRBJ2-7; tentatively, D is TRBD2 (6 bases). CDR3 length: 13 amino acids. Trimming removed 4 bases from V and 6 bases from J, with 13 bases in between. The germline CDR1 and CDR2 sequences are KGHSH and LQKENI. The full variable domain, in which reference TRBV18 and TRBJ2-7 provide the parts outside the CDR3, is NAGVMQNPRHLVRRRGQEARLRCSPMKGHSHVYWYRQLPEEGLKFMVYLQKENIIDESGMPKERFSAEFPKEGPSILRIQQVVRGDSAAYFCASSLTEGGEQYFGPGTRLTVT.

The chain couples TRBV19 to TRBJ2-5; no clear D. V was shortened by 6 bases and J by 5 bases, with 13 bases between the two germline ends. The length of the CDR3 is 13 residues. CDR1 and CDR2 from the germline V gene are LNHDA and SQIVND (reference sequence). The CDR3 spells CASSRTKRETQYF. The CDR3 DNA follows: TGTGCCAGTAGCCGAACAAAGAGGGAGACCCAGTACTTC.

The CDR3 region has the DNA TGTGCCAGCAGCGTAGAGAGCAATGAGCAGTTCTTC. Protein sequence: CASSVESNEQFF. V gene TRBV9 combines with J gene TRBJ2-1; D is undetermined. Trimming stripped 0 bases from V and 6 bases from J, with 4 bases between. CDR1 is SGDLS and CDR2 is YYNGEE in the germline V gene. This CDR3 is 12 amino acids long.

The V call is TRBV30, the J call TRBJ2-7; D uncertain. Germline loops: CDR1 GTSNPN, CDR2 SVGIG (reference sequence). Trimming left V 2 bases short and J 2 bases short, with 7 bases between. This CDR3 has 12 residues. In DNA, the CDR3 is TGTGCCTGGAGTTTTCCTGCCTACGAGCAGTACTTC. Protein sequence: CAWSFPAYEQYF.

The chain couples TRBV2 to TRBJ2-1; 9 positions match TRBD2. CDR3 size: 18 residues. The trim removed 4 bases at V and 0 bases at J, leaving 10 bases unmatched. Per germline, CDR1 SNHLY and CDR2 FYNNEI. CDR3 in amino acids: CASSGRGGKTFSYNEQFF. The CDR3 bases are TGTGCCAGCAGTGGGCGGGGGGGAAAGACATTCTCCTACAATGAGCAGTTCTTC.

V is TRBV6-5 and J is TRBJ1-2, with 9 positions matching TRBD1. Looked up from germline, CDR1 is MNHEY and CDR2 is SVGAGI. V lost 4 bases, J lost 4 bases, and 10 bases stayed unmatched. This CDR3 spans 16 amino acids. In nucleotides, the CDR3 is TGTGCCAGCAGTTTACTTACAGGGGGCAAAGGCTATGGCTACACCTTC. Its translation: CASSLLTGGKGYGYTF.